The next 11 T cell receptor beta chains were all read from a single sample in a study of cytomegalovirus exposure and HLA in healthy donors. Sequencing used immunoSEQ multiplex PCR; TCRdb keeps in-frame clones, though not all of them. The sample holds 150,000 or so clones, around four fifths seen once. The sequenced material came from PBMCs. Receptor source: a young man in good health and CMV-seropositive.

This rearrangement joins TRBV29-1 to TRBJ2-3; 9 bases line up with TRBD1. Trimming cost V 3 bases and J 2 bases; bases outside gene matches: 3. Germline V gene sequence: CDR1 SQVTM, CDR2 ANQGSEA. This CDR3 contains 14 residues. The CDR3 sequence: CSVEDRGYTDTQYF. Written as DNA, the CDR3 is TGCAGCGTTGAGGACAGGGGCTACACAGATACGCAGTATTTT.

This chain links TRBV4-1 with TRBJ1-4, with 9 bases identical to TRBD1. Germline CDR1 reads MGHRA; CDR2 reads YSYEKL. Trimming at V came to 3 bases and at J to 8 bases, leaving 4 bases not matched to a gene. This CDR3 region has 14 residues. CDR3 residues: CASSQDRGREKLFF. The CDR3 nucleotides read TGCGCCAGCAGCCAGGACAGGGGTCGGGAAAAACTGTTTTTT.

The chain couples TRBV7-9 to TRBJ2-7, with TRBD1 as a possible D gene (7 bases). CDR1 is SEHNR, CDR2 FQNEAQ, per germline (reference sequence). With 4 bases removed from V and 2 bases from J, the gap between germline ends came to 18 bases. CDR3 length: 16 amino acids. CDR3 in DNA: TGTGCCAGCAGCTACCCCGGGGGACAGTTGACCTACGAGCAGTACTTC. Its translation: CASSYPGGQLTYEQYF.

This rearrangement joins TRBV27 to TRBJ1-2; the D gene is possibly TRBD1 (6 bases). CDR1 and CDR2 (germline): MNHEY, SMNVEV (reference sequence). Trimming pared 4 bases from V and 5 bases from J, leaving 11 bases between. The CDR3 length is 13 residues. The CDR3 DNA sequence: TGTGCCAGCAGTTCCCCAAGGGGGTATGGCTACACCTTC. This encodes CASSSPRGYGYTF.

The chain is built from TRBV7-9 and TRBJ2-1; D may be TRBD2 (7 bases). This CDR3 comprises 16 residues. Trimming pared 1 base from V and 2 bases from J, leaving 12 bases between. Germline CDR1 SEHNR, CDR2 FQNEAQ (reference sequence). The CDR3 DNA sequence: TGTGCCAGCAGCTTAGAGGGGGGGACCACCTACAATGAGCAGTTCTTC. Encoded protein: CASSLEGGTTYNEQFF.

The CDR3 sequence: CASSPLAGANVLTF. The CDR3 DNA follows: TGCGCCAGCAGCCCATTAGCCGGGGCCAACGTCCTGACTTTC. The chain employs TRBV4-1 and TRBJ2-6; D gene unclear. Per the germline V gene, CDR1 is MGHRA and CDR2 is YSYEKL. The CDR3 loop spans 14 amino acids. The V and J ends lost 4 bases and 4 bases respectively, with 8 bases between them.

The chain uses TRBV5-5 and TRBJ2-7; D possibly corresponds to TRBD1 (7 bases). The length of the CDR3 is 15 residues. Germline CDR1 SGHKS, CDR2 YYEKEE (reference sequence). The V end was cut by 1 base, the J end by 5 bases, with 16 bases between. CDR3 nucleotide sequence: TGTGCCAGCAGCTTGAAACTAGCAGGGGGTAACGAGCAGTACTTC. It is translated as CASSLKLAGGNEQYF.

The chain links TRBV13 to TRBJ2-5; TRBD2 matches at 15 bases. V dropped 5 bases and J dropped 4; count of bases not matched to a gene: 8. This CDR3 comprises 17 residues. Germline assignment: CDR1 PRHDT and CDR2 FYEKMQ (reference sequence). The CDR3 DNA follows: TGTGCCAGCAGCCCCCGGACTAGCGGGGGGGCCGCAGAGACCCAGTACTTC. It is translated as CASSPRTSGGAAETQYF.

V gene TRBV6-5 combines with J gene TRBJ2-3, with TRBD2 matching 9 bases. The J segment lost 10 bases and the V segment lost 0 bases, leaving 5 bases of the junction unmatched. The CDR3 covers 14 residues. Germline CDR1 MNHEY, CDR2 SVGAGI. DNA of the CDR3: TGTGCCAGCAGTTACTCGGCGGGGGGGCCACCGCAGTATTTT. Protein sequence: CASSYSAGGPPQYF.

The genes are TRBV29-1 and TRBJ1-2; 7 positions match TRBD1. Losses at the gene ends were 6 bases for V and 8 bases for J; bases not matched to a gene: 12. The CDR3 has 13 residues. Germline values: CDR1 SQVTM, CDR2 ANQGSEA. CDR3: CSVDLGGALGYTF. The CDR3 nucleotides read TGCAGCGTGGACCTAGGGGGCGCGTTGGGCTACACCTTC.

The chain links TRBV4-2 to TRBJ2-7; 7 bases map to TRBD2. The CDR3 has 15 amino acids. V gave up 5 bases and J gave up 2 bases; unmatched junction bases: 9. Germline V gene lookup returns CDR1 LGHNA and CDR2 YNFKEQ. This chain's CDR3 is CASSVSDGGAYEQYF. In DNA form, the CDR3 reads TGTGCCAGCAGCGTTTCCGATGGGGGGGCCTACGAGCAGTACTTC.